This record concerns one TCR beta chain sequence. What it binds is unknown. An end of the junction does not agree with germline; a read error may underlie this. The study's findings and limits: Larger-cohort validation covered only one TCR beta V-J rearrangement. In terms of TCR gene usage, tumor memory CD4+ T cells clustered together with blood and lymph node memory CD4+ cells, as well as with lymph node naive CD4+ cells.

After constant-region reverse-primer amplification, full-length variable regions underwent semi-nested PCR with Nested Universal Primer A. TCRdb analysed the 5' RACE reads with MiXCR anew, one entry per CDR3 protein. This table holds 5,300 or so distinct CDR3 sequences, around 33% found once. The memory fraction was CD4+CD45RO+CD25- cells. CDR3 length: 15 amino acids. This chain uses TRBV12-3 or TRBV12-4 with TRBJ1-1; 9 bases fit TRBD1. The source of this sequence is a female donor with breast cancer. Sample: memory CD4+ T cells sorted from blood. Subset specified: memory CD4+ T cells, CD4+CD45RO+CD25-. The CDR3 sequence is CASSLAGTGSTEALF. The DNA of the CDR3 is TGTGCCAGCAGCTTAGCCGGGACAGGGAGTACTGAAGCTCTCTTT.